These 15 T cell receptor beta chains share one sample of origin, sequenced in a study of breast tumors, draining lymph nodes, adjacent tissues. The lymph nodes were axillary draining lymph nodes from breast cancer patients. Each CDR3 protein is one row after TCRdb ran MiXCR on the multiplex PCR reads. The sample has over 250,000 distinct CDR3 sequences, roughly 30% seen once. The sequenced material came from axillary lymph node tissue. These receptors were obtained from a female donor with breast cancer. Some clones in this sample may be carry-over from other donors' samples.

This clonotype was found a few times. The chain couples TRBV6-5 to TRBJ2-5; 7 bases align to TRBD2. CDR3 length: 14 amino acids. Germline trimming cut 7 bases from V and 2 bases from J; bases unmatched to any gene: 7. CDR1 is MNHEY and CDR2 is SVGAGI in the germline V gene. The CDR3 is CASKTGGGQETQYF. For the CDR3, the DNA is TGTGCCAGCAAAACGGGAGGTGGGCAAGAGACCCAGTACTTC.

This clonotype was counted many times. This rearrangement joins TRBV4-2 to TRBJ2-7; either TRBD1 or TRBD2 may supply D (6 bases each). CDR3 length equals 18 residues. The V end lost 2 bases, the J end lost 0 bases, and 20 bases lay between the germline ends. Germline V gives CDR1 LGHNA, CDR2 YNFKEQ. The CDR3 region is CASSQMVGGQDSSYEQYF. CDR3 DNA sequence: TGTGCCAGCAGCCAAATGGTGGGGGGCCAAGACAGCTCCTACGAGCAGTACTTC.

In its sample, this clonotype was seen many times. The J gene is TRBJ2-3, the V gene TRBV19, with 7 bases lining up with TRBD1. The germline V gene encodes CDR1 LNHDA and CDR2 SQIVND (reference sequence). The CDR3 loop spans 17 amino acids. With V trimmed by 1 base and J by 1 base, 8 bases remained unmatched. The CDR3 DNA reads as TGTGCCAGTAGTATAGCAACAGGGGATGTCGGCACAGATACGCAGTATTTT. It specifies CASSIATGDVGTDTQYF.

This clonotype was seen many times. The V call is TRBV7-2, the J call TRBJ2-1, with D uncertain. Germline V gives CDR1 SGHTA, CDR2 FQGNSA. The CDR3 extends over 15 amino acids. Trimming took 1 base from V and 8 from J, leaving 15 bases between them. As DNA, the CDR3 is TGTGCCAGCAGCTTAGGGTCTTCCCGTGGTGATGAGCAGTTCTTC. Translated: CASSLGSSRGDEQFF. Using reference TRBV7-2 and TRBJ2-1 for the parts outside the CDR3, the full variable domain is GAGVSQSPSNKVTEKGKDVELRCDPISGHTALYWYRQSLGQGLEFLIYFQGNSAPDKSGLPSDRFSAERTGGSVSTLTIQRTQQEDSAVYLCASSLGSSRGDEQFFGPGTRLTVL.

The chain combines TRBV6-2 or TRBV6-3 with TRBJ2-5, with TRBD1 matching over 8 bases. Germline loops: CDR1 MNHEY, CDR2 SVGEGT. Germline trimming cut 4 bases from V and 3 bases from J; bases unmatched to any gene: 7. The CDR3 covers 15 residues. The CDR3 sequence is CASSWGQAQEETQYF. The CDR3 DNA follows: TGTGCCAGCAGTTGGGGACAGGCCCAAGAAGAGACCCAGTACTTC.

The gene calls are TRBV3-1 and TRBJ1-2, with D perhaps matching TRBD1 (6 bases). The V gene lost 4 bases and the J gene lost 3 bases, with 24 bases spanning the gap. The CDR3 runs 18 residues. Germline CDR1 LGHDT, CDR2 YNNKEL (reference sequence). The CDR3 DNA sequence: TGTGCCAGCAGCCCCTGGGCGACAGGTAGTGAGTTTGACTATGGCTACACCTTC. It translates to CASSPWATGSEFDYGYTF.

The chain carries TRBV20-1 and TRBJ1-4; maybe TRBD1 (5 bases). Trimming took off 5 bases at V and 5 bases at J, with 21 bases between the two ends. There are 16 residues in the CDR3. Germline V CDR1 and CDR2: DFQATT, SNEGSKA (reference sequence). CDR3 nucleotides: TGCAGTGCTTGGGACGGCCAGATACCTTCCAATGAAAAACTGTTTTTT. This sequence encodes CSAWDGQIPSNEKLFF.

This clonotype has ten or more counts. The V and J genes are TRBV4-2 and TRBJ2-1; the match to TRBD2 covers 16 bases. CDR3 length: 19 residues. The V gene end was trimmed by 3 bases and the J gene end by 9 bases; junction bases not matched to a gene: 14. The germline V gene has CDR1 LGHNA and CDR2 YNFKEQ. The DNA of the CDR3 is TGTGCCAGCAGCCAGCCGACACCGGGACTAGCGGGAGGGCCATTTGAGCAGTTCTTC. It is translated as CASSQPTPGLAGGPFEQFF.

The CDR3 DNA sequence: TGTGCCAGTAGTTCGGGACTAGCGGGATCAATAAACACCGGGGAGCTGTTTTTT. It specifies CASSSGLAGSINTGELFF. V usage is TRBV19 and J usage is TRBJ2-2; 13 bases line up with TRBD2. The V segment lost 5 bases and the J segment 2 bases; nucleotides outside the gene matches: 8. Germline assignment: CDR1 LNHDA and CDR2 SQIVND (reference sequence). This CDR3 spans 18 amino acids.

There are a few counts of this clonotype. The V call is TRBV6-1, the J call TRBJ2-1; tentatively, D is TRBD2 (5 bases). Germline loops: CDR1 MNHNS, CDR2 SASEGT. Trimming stripped 0 bases from V and 3 bases from J, with 9 bases between. The CDR3 consists of 15 residues. This CDR3 is CASSEAWGDYNEQFF. The DNA for the CDR3 is TGTGCCAGCAGTGAAGCGTGGGGAGACTACAATGAGCAGTTCTTC.

Worth noting for this clonotype: One base away lies a much larger clone, so this may be a sequencing read error. The rearrangement uses TRBV11-1 and TRBJ2-1, with D unclear. The germline V and J ends were trimmed by 1 base and 10 bases, with 17 bases remaining between them. Germline assignment: CDR1 SGHAT and CDR2 FQDESV (reference sequence). CDR3 length: 15 amino acids. The CDR3 DNA follows: TGTGCCAGCAGCTTAGTAGGCTTGGCGCCGTCCGAGCAGTTCTTC. It codes for CASSLVGLAPSEQFF.

This clonotype was found many times. The chain uses TRBV7-9 and TRBJ2-6, with D possibly TRBD1 on 5 matching bases. Germline V gene data show CDR1 as SEHNR and CDR2 as FQNEAQ (reference sequence). CDR3 length: 17 amino acids. V was trimmed by 7 bases and J by 0 bases, leaving 16 bases between them. The CDR3 sequence is CASTRLQGTSGANVLTF. Written as DNA, the CDR3 is TGTGCCAGCACCCGCCTCCAGGGAACCTCTGGGGCCAACGTCCTGACTTTC.

The chain joins TRBV24-1 to TRBJ2-4; tentative D call: TRBD2 (5 bases). The CDR3 contains 12 residues. V was clipped by 11 bases and J by 8 bases, with 15 bases between them. The V gene's germline CDR1 is KGHDR and CDR2 SFDVKD. The CDR3 loop reads CASSPPDYIQYF. The DNA for the CDR3 is TGTGCCAGCTCACCACCGGACTACATTCAGTACTTC.

This clonotype was seen many times. This chain links TRBV19 with TRBJ2-6; the match to TRBD1 covers 9 bases. Germline CDR1 reads LNHDA; CDR2 reads SQIVND (reference sequence). After removal of 11 bases from V and 2 bases from J, the junction contained 13 bases not matched to a gene. The CDR3 runs 17 residues. CDR3 nucleotides: TGTGCCTCCTCCTACGGGACAGGGTCTCCTGGGGCCAACGTCCTGACTTTC. This sequence encodes CASSYGTGSPGANVLTF.

Details on this clonotype: One end of the junction is discordant with germline, which a read error may explain. The J gene is TRBJ2-1, the V gene TRBV20-1; TRBD2 aligns across 15 bases. Germline V gene sequence: CDR1 DFQATT, CDR2 SNEGSKA (reference sequence). This CDR3 spans 16 amino acids. The CDR3 nucleotides read TGTAGTGCTAGAGATCGGACTAGCGGGAGGGTAGGTGAGCAGCTCTTC. Translated: CSARDRTSGRVGEQLF.